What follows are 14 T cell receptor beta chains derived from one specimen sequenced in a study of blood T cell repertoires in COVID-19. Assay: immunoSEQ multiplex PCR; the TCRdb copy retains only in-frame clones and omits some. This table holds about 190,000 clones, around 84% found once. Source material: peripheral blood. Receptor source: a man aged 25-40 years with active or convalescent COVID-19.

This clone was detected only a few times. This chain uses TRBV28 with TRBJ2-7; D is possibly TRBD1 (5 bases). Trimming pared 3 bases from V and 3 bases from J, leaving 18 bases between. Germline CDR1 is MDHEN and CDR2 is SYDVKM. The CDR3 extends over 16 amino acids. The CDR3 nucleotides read TGTGCCAGCAGTTTTGGTAGGTGGGGCAGGGACTACGAGCAGTACGTC. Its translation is CASSFGRWGRDYEQYV.

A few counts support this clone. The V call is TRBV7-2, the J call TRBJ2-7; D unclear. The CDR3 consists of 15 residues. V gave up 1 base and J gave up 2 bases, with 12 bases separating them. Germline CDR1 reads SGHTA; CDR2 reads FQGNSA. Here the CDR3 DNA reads TGTGCCAGCAGCTTAGTGGCCGACACTGCCTACGAGCAGTACTTC. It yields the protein CASSLVADTAYEQYF. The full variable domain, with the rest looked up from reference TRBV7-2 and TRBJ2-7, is GAGVSQSPSNKVTEKGKDVELRCDPISGHTALYWYRQSLGQGLEFLIYFQGNSAPDKSGLPSDRFSAERTGGSVSTLTIQRTQQEDSAVYLCASSLVADTAYEQYFGPGTRLTVT.

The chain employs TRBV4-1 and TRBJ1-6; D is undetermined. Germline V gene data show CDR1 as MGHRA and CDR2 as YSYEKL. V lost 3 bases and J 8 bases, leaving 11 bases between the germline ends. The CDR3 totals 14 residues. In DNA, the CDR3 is TGCGCCAGCAGCCAGAGGGCAGTCGATTCACCCCTCCACTTT. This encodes CASSQRAVDSPLHF.

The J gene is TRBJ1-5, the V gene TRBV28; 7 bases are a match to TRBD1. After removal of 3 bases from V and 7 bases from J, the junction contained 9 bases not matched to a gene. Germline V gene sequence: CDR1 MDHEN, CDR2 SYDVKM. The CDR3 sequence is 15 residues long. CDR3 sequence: CASSLDQGEGQPQHF. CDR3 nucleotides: TGTGCCAGCAGTTTGGACCAGGGGGAAGGGCAGCCCCAGCATTTT.

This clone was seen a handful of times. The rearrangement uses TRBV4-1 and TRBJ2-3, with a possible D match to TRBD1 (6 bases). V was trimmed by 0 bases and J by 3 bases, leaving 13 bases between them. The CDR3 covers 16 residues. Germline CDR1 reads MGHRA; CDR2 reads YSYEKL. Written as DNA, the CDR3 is TGCGCCAGCAGCCAAGACACACAGGGTTTTACAGATACGCAGTATTTT. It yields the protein CASSQDTQGFTDTQYF.

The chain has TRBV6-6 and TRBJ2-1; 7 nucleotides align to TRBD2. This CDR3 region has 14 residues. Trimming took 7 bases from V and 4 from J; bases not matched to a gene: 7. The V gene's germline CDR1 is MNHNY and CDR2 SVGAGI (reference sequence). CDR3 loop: CASTLGSGYNEQFF. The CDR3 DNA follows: TGTGCCAGCACCTTGGGTAGCGGGTACAATGAGCAGTTCTTC.

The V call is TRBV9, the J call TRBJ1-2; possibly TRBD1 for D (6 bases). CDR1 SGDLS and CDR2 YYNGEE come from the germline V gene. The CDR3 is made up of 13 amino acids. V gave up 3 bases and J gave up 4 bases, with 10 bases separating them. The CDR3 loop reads CASSGDKTYGYTF. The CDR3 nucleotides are TGTGCCAGCAGCGGGGACAAGACCTATGGCTACACCTTC.

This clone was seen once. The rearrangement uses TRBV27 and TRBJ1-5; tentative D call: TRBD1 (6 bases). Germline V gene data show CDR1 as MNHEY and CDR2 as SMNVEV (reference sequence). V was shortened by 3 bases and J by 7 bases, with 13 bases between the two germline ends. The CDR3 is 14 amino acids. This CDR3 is CASSFSGTTQPQHF. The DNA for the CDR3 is TGTGCCAGCAGTTTCTCCGGGACAACCCAGCCCCAGCATTTT.

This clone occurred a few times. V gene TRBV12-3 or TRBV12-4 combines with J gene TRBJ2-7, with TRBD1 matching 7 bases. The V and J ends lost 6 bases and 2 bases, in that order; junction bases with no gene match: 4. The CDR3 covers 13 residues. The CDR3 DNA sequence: TGTGCCAGCAGCGAGGGACAGCCCTACGAGCAGTACGTC. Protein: CASSEGQPYEQYV.

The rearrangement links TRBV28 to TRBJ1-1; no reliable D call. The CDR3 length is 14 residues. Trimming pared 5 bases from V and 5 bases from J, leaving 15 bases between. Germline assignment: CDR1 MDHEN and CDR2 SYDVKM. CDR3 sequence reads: CASSPVQAPTEAFF. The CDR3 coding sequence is TGTGCCAGCAGTCCAGTCCAGGCGCCTACTGAAGCTTTCTTT.

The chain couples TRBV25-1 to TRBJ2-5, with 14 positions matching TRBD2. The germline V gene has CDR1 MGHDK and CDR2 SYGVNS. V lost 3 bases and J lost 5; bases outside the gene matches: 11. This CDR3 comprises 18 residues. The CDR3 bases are TGTGCCAGCAGTGATGGGACGACTAGCGGGGGGGCCAATGAGACCCAGTACTTC. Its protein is CASSDGTTSGGANETQYF.

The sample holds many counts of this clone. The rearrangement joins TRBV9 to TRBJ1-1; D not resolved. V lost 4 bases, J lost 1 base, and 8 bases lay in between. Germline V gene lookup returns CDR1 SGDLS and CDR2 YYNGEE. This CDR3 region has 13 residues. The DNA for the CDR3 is TGTGCCAGCAGCAAACAGTCGAACACTGAAGCTTTCTTT. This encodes CASSKQSNTEAFF.

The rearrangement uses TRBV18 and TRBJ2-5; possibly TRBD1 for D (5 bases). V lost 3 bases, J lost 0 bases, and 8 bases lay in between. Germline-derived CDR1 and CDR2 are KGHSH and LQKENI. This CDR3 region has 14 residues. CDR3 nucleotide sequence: TGTGCCAGCTCACCCGCGACAGACCAAGAGACCCAGTACTTC. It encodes CASSPATDQETQYF.

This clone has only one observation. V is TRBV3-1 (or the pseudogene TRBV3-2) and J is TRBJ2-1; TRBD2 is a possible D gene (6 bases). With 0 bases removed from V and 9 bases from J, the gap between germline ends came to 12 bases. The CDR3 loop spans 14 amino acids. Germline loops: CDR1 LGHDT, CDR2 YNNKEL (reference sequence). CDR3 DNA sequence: TGTGCCAGCAGCCAAGATGGAGGGGAAGCTGAGCAGTTCTTC. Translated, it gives CASSQDGGEAEQFF.